One and the same sample provided the 6 T cell receptor beta chains below, sequenced in a study of early T cells in non-severe SARS-CoV-2 infection. In TCRdb, the 5' RACE reads were re-called with MiXCR into one record per CDR3 protein. The data hold some 34,000 distinct CDR3 sequences, with 4% to 5% observed a single time. Sequenced: whole blood. These receptor sequences come from an adult who was a healthcare worker with PCR-confirmed SARS-CoV-2 infection or an uninfected control (not recorded which).

This clonotype was found many times. This rearrangement joins TRBV20-1 to TRBJ2-5; 11 bases line up with TRBD1. The V gene end was trimmed by 1 base and the J gene end by 5 bases; junction bases not matched to a gene: 3. The germline V gene has CDR1 DFQATT and CDR2 SNEGSKA (reference sequence). The CDR3 spans 14 residues. DNA of the CDR3: TGCAGTGCTAGAGGGGACAGGGGGAGGGAGACCCAGTACTTC. It is translated as CSARGDRGRETQYF.

This chain joins TRBV30 and TRBJ2-3; 7 nucleotides agree with TRBD2. J was trimmed by 3 bases and V by 3 bases; bases with no gene match: 0. From germline, CDR1 is GTSNPN and CDR2 SVGIG (reference sequence). CDR3 size: 12 residues. The DNA for the CDR3 is TGTGCCTGGAGCGGGGGGACAGATACGCAGTATTTT. This codes for CAWSGGTDTQYF. The whole variable domain, filled in from reference TRBV30 and TRBJ2-3, reads SQTIHQWPATLVQPVGSPLSLECTVEGTSNPNLYWYRQAAGRGLQLLFYSVGIGQISSEVPQNLSASRPQDRQFILSSKKLLLSDSGFYLCAWSGGTDTQYFGPGTRLTVL.

This clonotype was seen repeatedly, ten times or more. The V gene is TRBV6-5, the J gene TRBJ2-3; 7 bases fit TRBD2. Germline V gives CDR1 MNHEY, CDR2 SVGAGI. Germline trimming cut 2 bases from V and 4 bases from J; bases unmatched to any gene: 12. The CDR3 has 17 residues. The CDR3 coding sequence is TGTGCCAGCAGTTACGGGCGGGGGACCGCACGGGCAGATACGCAGTATTTT. Protein sequence: CASSYGRGTARADTQYF.

This clonotype was counted many times. CDR3 sequence reads: CASSPVDTYTGELFF. CDR3 in DNA: TGTGCCAGCAGCCCCGTCGACACCTACACCGGGGAGCTGTTTTTT. This rearrangement joins TRBV7-9 to TRBJ2-2; D is unclear. There are 15 residues in the CDR3. Germline CDR1 and CDR2: SEHNR and FQNEAQ (reference sequence). V shed 5 bases and J shed 3 bases, with 13 bases lying between them.

This clonotype was counted at least ten times. The chain recombines TRBV30 with TRBJ2-1; tentative D call: TRBD2 (5 bases). Trimming removed 1 base from V and 7 bases from J, with 11 bases in between. CDR1 is GTSNPN and CDR2 is SVGIG in the germline V gene (reference sequence). The CDR3 has 13 residues. CDR3 DNA sequence: TGTGCCTGGAGTGAGGACCCGGGGAATGAGCAGTTCTTC. Encoded protein: CAWSEDPGNEQFF.

This clonotype was observed at least ten times. V usage is TRBV7-9 and J usage is TRBJ2-3; TRBD1 matches 8 bases. Germline V gene data show CDR1 as SEHNR and CDR2 as FQNEAQ (reference sequence). The CDR3 is 15 amino acids. J was trimmed by 0 bases and V by 3 bases; bases with no gene match: 2. In DNA form, the CDR3 reads TGTGCCAGCAGCTTTGGACAGGGAAGCACAGATACGCAGTATTTT. Translated, it gives CASSFGQGSTDTQYF.